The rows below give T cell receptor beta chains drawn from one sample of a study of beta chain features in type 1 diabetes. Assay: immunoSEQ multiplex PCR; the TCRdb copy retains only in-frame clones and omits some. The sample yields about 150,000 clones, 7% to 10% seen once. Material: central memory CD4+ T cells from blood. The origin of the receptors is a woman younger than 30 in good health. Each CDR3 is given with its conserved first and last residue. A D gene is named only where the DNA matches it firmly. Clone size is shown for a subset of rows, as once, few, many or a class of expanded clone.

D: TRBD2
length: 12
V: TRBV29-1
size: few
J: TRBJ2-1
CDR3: CSIGLAASEQFF
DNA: TGCAGCATCGGACTAGCGGCGTCTGAGCAGTTCTTC

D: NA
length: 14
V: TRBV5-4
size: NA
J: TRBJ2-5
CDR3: CASSLGSTEETQYF
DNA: TGTGCCAGCAGCTTGGGATCGACAGAAGAGACCCAGTACTTC

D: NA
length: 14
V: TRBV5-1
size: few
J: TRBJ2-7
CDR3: CASTEGTGTYEQYF
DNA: TGCGCCAGCACGGAGGGGACGGGTACCTACGAGCAGTACTTC

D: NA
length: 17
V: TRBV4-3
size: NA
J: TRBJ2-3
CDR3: CASSQEGLVGAGDTQYF
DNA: TGCGCCAGCAGCCAAGAAGGGCTAGTGGGGGCCGGGGATACGCAGTATTTT

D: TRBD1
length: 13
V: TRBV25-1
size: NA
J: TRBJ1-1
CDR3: CASSRQGSLEAFF
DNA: TGTGCCAGCAGTCGACAGGGGTCGCTTGAAGCTTTCTTT

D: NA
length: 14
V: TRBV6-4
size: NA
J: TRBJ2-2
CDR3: CATKRQASTGELFF
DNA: TGTGCCACCAAGCGACAGGCGTCCACCGGGGAGCTGTTTTTT

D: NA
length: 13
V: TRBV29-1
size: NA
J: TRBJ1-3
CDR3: CSVGSTAGNTIYF
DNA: TGCAGCGTTGGGTCCACAGCAGGAAACACCATATATTTT

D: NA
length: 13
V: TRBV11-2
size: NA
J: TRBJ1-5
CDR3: CASSWRGNQPQHF
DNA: TGTGCCAGCAGCTGGAGGGGCAATCAGCCCCAGCATTTT

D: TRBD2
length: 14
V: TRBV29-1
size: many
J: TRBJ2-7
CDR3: CSALGLAGGYEQYF
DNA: TGCAGCGCATTGGGACTAGCGGGGGGCTACGAGCAGTACTTC

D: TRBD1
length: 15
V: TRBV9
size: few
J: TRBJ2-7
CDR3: CASSLTGTGFNEQYF
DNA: TGTGCCAGCAGCCTAACCGGGACAGGGTTCAACGAGCAGTACTTC

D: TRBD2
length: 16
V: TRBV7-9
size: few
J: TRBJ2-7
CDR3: CASSHSLRGGSYEQYF
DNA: TGTGCCAGCAGCCACTCTCTGCGGGGGGGCTCCTACGAGCAGTACTTC

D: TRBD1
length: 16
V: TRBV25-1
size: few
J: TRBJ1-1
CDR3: CASSRGQGARMTEAFF
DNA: TGTGCCAGCAGTCGCGGACAGGGGGCGCGGATGACTGAAGCTTTCTTT

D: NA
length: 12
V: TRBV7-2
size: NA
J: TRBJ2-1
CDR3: CASSPTSNEQFF
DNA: TGTGCCAGCAGTCCGACAAGTAATGAGCAGTTCTTC

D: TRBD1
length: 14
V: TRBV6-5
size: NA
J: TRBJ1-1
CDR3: CASSEGGRLTEAFF
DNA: TGTGCCAGCAGTGAAGGGGGCCGGCTGACTGAAGCTTTCTTT

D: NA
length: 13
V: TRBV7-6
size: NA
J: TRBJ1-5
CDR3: CASSLASNQPQHF
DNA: TGTGCCAGCAGCTTGGCTAGCAATCAGCCCCAGCATTTT

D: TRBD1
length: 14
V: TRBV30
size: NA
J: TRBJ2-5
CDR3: CAWVPGQGWGTQYF
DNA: TGTGCCTGGGTGCCGGGACAGGGATGGGGGACCCAGTACTTC

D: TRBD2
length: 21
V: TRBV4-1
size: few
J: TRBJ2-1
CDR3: CASSFRGVGLSQTRSYNEQFF
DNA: TGCGCCAGCAGCTTTCGGGGGGTGGGACTATCCCAAACTCGCTCCTACAATGAGCAGTTCTTC

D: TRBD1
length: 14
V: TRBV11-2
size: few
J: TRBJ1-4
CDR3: CASSSRTGVEKLFF
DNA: TGTGCCAGCAGCTCAAGGACAGGGGTTGAAAAACTGTTTTTT

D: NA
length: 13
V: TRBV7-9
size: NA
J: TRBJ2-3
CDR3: CASSGEQGDTQYF
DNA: TGTGCCAGCAGCGGGGAGCAAGGAGATACGCAGTATTTT

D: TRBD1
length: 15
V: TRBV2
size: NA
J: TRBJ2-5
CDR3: CASTQGVVPQETQYF
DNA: TGTGCCAGCACACAGGGGGTAGTACCTCAAGAGACCCAGTACTTC

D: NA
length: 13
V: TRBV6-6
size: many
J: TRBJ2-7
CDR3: CASTVPPGYEQYF
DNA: TGTGCCAGCACCGTACCGCCCGGTTACGAGCAGTACTTC

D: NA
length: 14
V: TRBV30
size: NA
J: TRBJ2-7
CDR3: CAWRPGLSSYEQYF
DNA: TGTGCCTGGAGACCGGGACTCTCATCCTACGAGCAGTACTTC

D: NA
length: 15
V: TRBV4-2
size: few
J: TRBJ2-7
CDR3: CASSQPGQLSYEQYF
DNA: TGTGCCAGCAGCCAACCTGGACAGCTGTCCTACGAGCAGTACTTC

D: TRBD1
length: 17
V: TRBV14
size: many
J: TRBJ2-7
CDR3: CASSQATQGAPTYEQYF
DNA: TGTGCCAGCAGCCAGGCCACACAGGGGGCTCCTACCTACGAGCAGTACTTC

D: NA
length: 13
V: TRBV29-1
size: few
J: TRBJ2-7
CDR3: CSVVGGTAYEQYF
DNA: TGCAGCGTTGTAGGCGGGACAGCTTACGAGCAGTACTTC

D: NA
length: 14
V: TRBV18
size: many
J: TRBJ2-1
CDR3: CASSPRGVNDEQFF
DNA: TGTGCCAGCTCACCACGGGGGGTAAACGATGAGCAGTTCTTC

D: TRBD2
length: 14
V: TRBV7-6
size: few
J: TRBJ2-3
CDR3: CASSPGLAQDTQYF
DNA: TGTGCCAGCAGCCCAGGACTAGCGCAAGATACGCAGTATTTT

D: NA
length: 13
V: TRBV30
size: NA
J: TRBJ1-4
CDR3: CAWSRGGAEKLFF
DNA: TGTGCCTGGAGTCGAGGGGGTGCTGAAAAACTGTTTTTT

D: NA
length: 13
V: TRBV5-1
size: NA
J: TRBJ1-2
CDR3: CASSTGTGEGYTF
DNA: TGCGCCAGCAGCACCGGGACGGGAGAAGGCTACACCTTC

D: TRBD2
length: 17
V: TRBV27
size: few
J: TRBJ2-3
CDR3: CASSPRLAGGPPDTQYF
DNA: TGTGCCAGCAGTCCTCGACTAGCGGGAGGGCCCCCAGATACGCAGTATTTT

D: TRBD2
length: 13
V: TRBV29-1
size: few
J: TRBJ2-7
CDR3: CSVDGTSPYEQYF
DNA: TGCAGCGTTGACGGGACTAGCCCCTACGAGCAGTACTTC

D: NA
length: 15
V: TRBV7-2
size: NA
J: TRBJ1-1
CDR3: CASSRSRDLNTEAFF
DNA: TGTGCCAGCAGCCGTTCCAGGGATCTGAACACTGAAGCTTTCTTT